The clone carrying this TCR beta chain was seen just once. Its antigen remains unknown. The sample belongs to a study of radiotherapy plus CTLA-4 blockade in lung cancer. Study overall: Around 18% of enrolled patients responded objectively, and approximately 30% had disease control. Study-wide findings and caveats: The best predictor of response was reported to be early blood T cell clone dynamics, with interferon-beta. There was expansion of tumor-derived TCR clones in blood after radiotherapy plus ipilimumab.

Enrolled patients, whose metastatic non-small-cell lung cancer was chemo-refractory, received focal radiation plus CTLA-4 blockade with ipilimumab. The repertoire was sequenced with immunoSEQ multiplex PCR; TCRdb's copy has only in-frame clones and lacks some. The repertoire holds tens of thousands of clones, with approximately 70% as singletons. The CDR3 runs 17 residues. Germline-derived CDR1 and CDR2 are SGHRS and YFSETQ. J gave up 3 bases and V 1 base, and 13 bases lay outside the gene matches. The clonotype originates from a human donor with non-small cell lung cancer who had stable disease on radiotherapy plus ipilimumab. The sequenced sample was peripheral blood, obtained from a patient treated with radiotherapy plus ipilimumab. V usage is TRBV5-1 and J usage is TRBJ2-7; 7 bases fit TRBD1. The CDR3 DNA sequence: TGCGCCAGCAGCTTGAACCCGGGACAGAGTAATAGCTACGAGCAGTACTTC. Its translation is CASSLNPGQSNSYEQYF.